The rows below give T cell receptor beta chains drawn from one sample of a study of blood T cell repertoires in COVID-19. The assay was immunoSEQ multiplex PCR, and TCRdb's table has in-frame clones only and misses some. The top ten clones hold 18% of a sample with about 72,000 clones, approximately 87% of them seen once. Sample: peripheral blood. The receptor set was obtained from a woman older than 75 with acute or convalescent COVID-19. CDR3s include the opening cysteine and the closing phenylalanine or tryptophan. Fields, in order: D gene, V gene, J gene, CDR3 length, clone size, CDR3 DNA, CDR3 protein. The D gene is left open where the match is weak. A clone size is listed for some rows: how often the clone was seen (once, few, many), or a class if it is expanded.

d_call: NA
v_call: TRBV7-3
j_call: TRBJ1-2
cdr3_length: 13
clone_size: NA
cdr3_nt: TGTGCCAGCAGCTTAAGGGCAGGGATCGGCTACACCTTC
cdr3_aa: CASSLRAGIGYTF

d_call: NA
v_call: TRBV7-2
j_call: TRBJ2-3
cdr3_length: 13
clone_size: NA
cdr3_nt: TGTGCCAGCAGCTTTGGCATCGCCGATACGCAGTATTTT
cdr3_aa: CASSFGIADTQYF

d_call: TRBD2
v_call: TRBV5-1
j_call: TRBJ2-3
cdr3_length: 15
clone_size: NA
cdr3_nt: TGCGCCAGCAGCCCGGGGACTAGCCGGACAGATACGCAGTATTTT
cdr3_aa: CASSPGTSRTDTQYF

d_call: TRBD1
v_call: TRBV25-1
j_call: TRBJ1-1
cdr3_length: 13
clone_size: NA
cdr3_nt: TGTGCCAGCAGAAAAGGGGGCTGGACTGAAGCTTTCTTT
cdr3_aa: CASRKGGWTEAFF

d_call: TRBD1
v_call: TRBV18
j_call: TRBJ2-1
cdr3_length: 14
clone_size: NA
cdr3_nt: TGTGCCAGCTCCCCTACGACAGGGAACAATGAGCAGTTCTTC
cdr3_aa: CASSPTTGNNEQFF

d_call: TRBD1
v_call: TRBV6-5
j_call: TRBJ2-7
cdr3_length: 14
clone_size: few
cdr3_nt: TGTGCCACCGAGAAGGACAGGGTGACTAGCGAGCAGTACTTC
cdr3_aa: CATEKDRVTSEQYF

d_call: NA
v_call: TRBV9
j_call: TRBJ2-7
cdr3_length: 16
clone_size: NA
cdr3_nt: TGTGCCAGCAGCGTAGAGCCGGGACTCGAGTCCTACGAGCAGTACTTC
cdr3_aa: CASSVEPGLESYEQYF

d_call: TRBD1
v_call: TRBV27
j_call: TRBJ1-1
cdr3_length: 15
clone_size: once
cdr3_nt: TGTGCCAGCAGTTTATCCCCGGGGACAGAGCTTGAAGCTTTCTTT
cdr3_aa: CASSLSPGTELEAFF

d_call: TRBD2
v_call: TRBV3-1/TRBV3-2
j_call: TRBJ2-1
cdr3_length: 14
clone_size: NA
cdr3_nt: TGTGCCAGCGGCGGGACTAGCGGGTACAATGAGCAGTTCTTC
cdr3_aa: CASGGTSGYNEQFF

d_call: TRBD1
v_call: TRBV27
j_call: TRBJ1-2
cdr3_length: 12
clone_size: NA
cdr3_nt: TGTGCCAGCAGTCAGGGGGGCTATGGCTACACCTTC
cdr3_aa: CASSQGGYGYTF

d_call: TRBD1
v_call: TRBV7-8
j_call: TRBJ2-4
cdr3_length: 17
clone_size: NA
cdr3_nt: TGTGCCAGCAGCTCACAGGGGGCGGGCGACGCCAAAAACATTCAGTACTTC
cdr3_aa: CASSSQGAGDAKNIQYF

d_call: NA
v_call: TRBV20-1
j_call: TRBJ1-6
cdr3_length: 15
clone_size: few
cdr3_nt: TGCAGTGCTAGTGAGGGAGCCTCCTATAATTCACCCCTCCACTTT
cdr3_aa: CSASEGASYNSPLHF

d_call: TRBD2
v_call: TRBV29-1
j_call: TRBJ2-7
cdr3_length: 13
clone_size: NA
cdr3_nt: TGCAGCGTCCGACTAGCGGGGGCTAATGAGCAGTACTTC
cdr3_aa: CSVRLAGANEQYF

d_call: NA
v_call: TRBV10-1
j_call: TRBJ2-7
cdr3_length: 14
clone_size: NA
cdr3_nt: TGCGCCAGCAGTGAGTCGTCGGGAGTTGAAGAGCAGTACTTC
cdr3_aa: CASSESSGVEEQYF

d_call: NA
v_call: TRBV18
j_call: TRBJ2-7
cdr3_length: 15
clone_size: NA
cdr3_nt: TGTGCCAGCTCACCACAGGTTCAGGGCGGCTACGAGCAGTACTTC
cdr3_aa: CASSPQVQGGYEQYF

d_call: TRBD1
v_call: TRBV5-1
j_call: TRBJ2-7
cdr3_length: 16
clone_size: once
cdr3_nt: TGCGCCAGCAGCCCCCCGGGACAGGGCTCCTCCTACGAGCAGTACTTC
cdr3_aa: CASSPPGQGSSYEQYF

d_call: NA
v_call: TRBV19
j_call: TRBJ2-1
cdr3_length: 12
clone_size: NA
cdr3_nt: TGTGCCAGTAGCCGGGTCAACAATGAGCAGTTCTTC
cdr3_aa: CASSRVNNEQFF

d_call: NA
v_call: TRBV27
j_call: TRBJ1-1
cdr3_length: 12
clone_size: NA
cdr3_nt: TGTGCCACCGCGGGGCTGAACACTGAAGCTTTCTTT
cdr3_aa: CATAGLNTEAFF

d_call: NA
v_call: TRBV3-1/TRBV3-2
j_call: TRBJ1-1
cdr3_length: 12
clone_size: NA
cdr3_nt: TGTGCCAGCAGCCAAGAAAGGGGAACAGCTTTCTTT
cdr3_aa: CASSQERGTAFF

d_call: NA
v_call: TRBV27
j_call: TRBJ2-7
cdr3_length: 13
clone_size: few
cdr3_nt: TGTGCCAGCAGTTTGAGGGAGTCCTACGAGCAGTACTTC
cdr3_aa: CASSLRESYEQYF

d_call: TRBD2
v_call: TRBV19
j_call: TRBJ2-7
cdr3_length: 16
clone_size: NA
cdr3_nt: TGTGCCAGTAGTAACCGGCGGGGGGCCGGGGGGCACGAGCAGTACTTC
cdr3_aa: CASSNRRGAGGHEQYF

d_call: NA
v_call: TRBV2
j_call: TRBJ1-4
cdr3_length: 13
clone_size: NA
cdr3_nt: TGTGCCAGCAGTGAACAGGAGGGTGAAAAACTGTTTTTT
cdr3_aa: CASSEQEGEKLFF

d_call: TRBD1
v_call: TRBV24-1
j_call: TRBJ2-1
cdr3_length: 13
clone_size: many
cdr3_nt: TGTGCCACCCGGGACAGGACCTACAATGAGCAGTTCTTC
cdr3_aa: CATRDRTYNEQFF

d_call: TRBD2
v_call: TRBV5-1
j_call: TRBJ2-6
cdr3_length: 18
clone_size: NA
cdr3_nt: TGCGCCAGCAGCTTTTCCGGGACTAGCGAACCTGGGGCCAACGTCCTGACTTTC
cdr3_aa: CASSFSGTSEPGANVLTF

d_call: TRBD1
v_call: TRBV30
j_call: TRBJ1-4
cdr3_length: 18
clone_size: NA
cdr3_nt: TGTGCCTGGAAAAAACAGGGGGAAGGAGTTGCTACTAATGAAAAACTGTTTTTT
cdr3_aa: CAWKKQGEGVATNEKLFF

d_call: TRBD1
v_call: TRBV5-1
j_call: TRBJ1-1
cdr3_length: 13
clone_size: once
cdr3_nt: TGCGCCAGCAGGATGACAGGGGGCACTGAAGCTTTCTTT
cdr3_aa: CASRMTGGTEAFF

d_call: NA
v_call: TRBV6-1
j_call: TRBJ2-5
cdr3_length: 17
clone_size: NA
cdr3_nt: TGTGCCAGCAGTGACCCCCGCCGGACTCTCAGCGGGGAGACCCAGTACTTC
cdr3_aa: CASSDPRRTLSGETQYF

d_call: TRBD1
v_call: TRBV5-1
j_call: TRBJ2-1
cdr3_length: 16
clone_size: NA
cdr3_nt: TGCGCCAGCAGCTTGGCTGCGGGGACAGGGAACAATGAGCAGTTCTTC
cdr3_aa: CASSLAAGTGNNEQFF

d_call: TRBD2
v_call: TRBV6-5
j_call: TRBJ2-1
cdr3_length: 15
clone_size: NA
cdr3_nt: TGTGCCAGCAAAAGCGGGGATTACTCCTACAATGAGCAGTTCTTC
cdr3_aa: CASKSGDYSYNEQFF

d_call: TRBD2
v_call: TRBV6-6
j_call: TRBJ2-5
cdr3_length: 13
clone_size: NA
cdr3_nt: TGTGCCAGCAGTTACGGGAGGGGCCAGACCCAGTACTTC
cdr3_aa: CASSYGRGQTQYF

d_call: TRBD1
v_call: TRBV7-9
j_call: TRBJ1-2
cdr3_length: 15
clone_size: NA
cdr3_nt: TGTGCCAGCAGCTTAGCCGATACAGGGGGCGATGGCTACACCTTC
cdr3_aa: CASSLADTGGDGYTF

d_call: NA
v_call: TRBV6-5
j_call: TRBJ1-1
cdr3_length: 15
clone_size: NA
cdr3_nt: TGTGCCAGCAGTTACTCGACAAGGATGAACACTGAAGCTTTCTTT
cdr3_aa: CASSYSTRMNTEAFF

d_call: NA
v_call: TRBV28
j_call: TRBJ1-4
cdr3_length: 12
clone_size: NA
cdr3_nt: TGTGCCAGCAGATCGACTAATGAAAAACTGTTTTTT
cdr3_aa: CASRSTNEKLFF

d_call: NA
v_call: TRBV5-1
j_call: TRBJ2-3
cdr3_length: 11
clone_size: NA
cdr3_nt: TGCGCCAGCAGCGTCACAAATACGCAGTATTTT
cdr3_aa: CASSVTNTQYF

d_call: NA
v_call: TRBV5-1
j_call: TRBJ2-7
cdr3_length: 15
clone_size: NA
cdr3_nt: TGCGCCAGCAGCTTGGTTGGGGCTAAGGGGTACGAGCAGTACTTC
cdr3_aa: CASSLVGAKGYEQYF

d_call: NA
v_call: TRBV10-3
j_call: TRBJ1-2
cdr3_length: 12
clone_size: NA
cdr3_nt: TGTGCCACCGGAGCAGCAAACTATGGCTACACCTTC
cdr3_aa: CATGAANYGYTF

d_call: NA
v_call: TRBV6-5
j_call: TRBJ2-7
cdr3_length: 14
clone_size: NA
cdr3_nt: TGTGCCAGCGGCGGCCGTGCGGGTTCCTACGAGCAGTACTTC
cdr3_aa: CASGGRAGSYEQYF

d_call: NA
v_call: TRBV19
j_call: TRBJ2-2
cdr3_length: 14
clone_size: many
cdr3_nt: TGTGCCAGTTCTGTGAGGGAGAACACCGGGGAGCTGTTTTTT
cdr3_aa: CASSVRENTGELFF

d_call: TRBD1
v_call: TRBV30
j_call: TRBJ1-5
cdr3_length: 15
clone_size: NA
cdr3_nt: TGTGCCTGGCAGACAGGGGCGTGGAACAATCAGCCCCAGCATTTT
cdr3_aa: CAWQTGAWNNQPQHF

d_call: NA
v_call: TRBV6-2/TRBV6-3
j_call: TRBJ1-6
cdr3_length: 19
clone_size: NA
cdr3_nt: TGTGCCAGCAGTTACTCCGAGGCCCAGCAGTCGCCGGAAAATTCACCCCTCCACTTT
cdr3_aa: CASSYSEAQQSPENSPLHF

d_call: NA
v_call: TRBV3-1/TRBV3-2
j_call: TRBJ2-5
cdr3_length: 13
clone_size: NA
cdr3_nt: TGTGCCAGCAGCCCCCTCCCTCAAGAGACCCAGTACTTC
cdr3_aa: CASSPLPQETQYF

d_call: NA
v_call: TRBV6-6
j_call: TRBJ2-1
cdr3_length: 16
clone_size: NA
cdr3_nt: TGTGCCAGCAGTTACTCTGGGAGAAGCTCCTACAATGAGCAGTTCTTC
cdr3_aa: CASSYSGRSSYNEQFF

d_call: NA
v_call: TRBV7-6
j_call: TRBJ1-5
cdr3_length: 13
clone_size: NA
cdr3_nt: TGTGCCAGCAGTTCGACTGTCCACGAACCCCAGCATTTT
cdr3_aa: CASSSTVHEPQHF

d_call: NA
v_call: TRBV29-1
j_call: TRBJ2-1
cdr3_length: 15
clone_size: once
cdr3_nt: TGCAGCGTTGTCAGCGCGAGAACCTCCTACAATGAGCAGTTCTTC
cdr3_aa: CSVVSARTSYNEQFF

d_call: TRBD1
v_call: TRBV13
j_call: TRBJ2-7
cdr3_length: 13
clone_size: NA
cdr3_nt: TGTGCCAGCAGCTGGGACAGCTCCTACGAGCAGTACTTC
cdr3_aa: CASSWDSSYEQYF

d_call: NA
v_call: TRBV9
j_call: TRBJ2-1
cdr3_length: 17
clone_size: NA
cdr3_nt: TGTGCCAGCAGCGTAGGCCCTCGGGGACTCAACAACAATGAGCAGTTCTTC
cdr3_aa: CASSVGPRGLNNNEQFF

d_call: NA
v_call: TRBV20-1
j_call: TRBJ2-7
cdr3_length: 11
clone_size: NA
cdr3_nt: TGCAGTGCGGGGGCCTCCTACGAGCAGTACTTC
cdr3_aa: CSAGASYEQYF